Below, 26 T cell receptor beta chains from the same sample are listed, as sequenced in a study of radiotherapy plus CTLA-4 blockade in lung cancer. Measured with immunoSEQ multiplex PCR; TCRdb has only the in-frame clones, and not every one. The profile shows 100,000 or so clones, roughly 80% of them singletons. The sequencing here drew on peripheral blood, taken from a patient treated with radiotherapy plus ipilimumab. The receptors stem from a human donor with non-small cell lung cancer that progressed on radiotherapy plus ipilimumab.

The rearrangement uses TRBV10-3 and TRBJ1-4, with D unclear. V was pared by 2 bases and J by 10 bases, with 14 bases between. The CDR3 runs 14 residues. Per germline, CDR1 ENHRY and CDR2 SYGVKD. The CDR3 sequence: CAISENQQSRKLFF. Here the CDR3 DNA reads TGTGCCATCAGTGAGAACCAACAGTCCAGAAAACTGTTTTTT.

V and J are TRBV5-4 and TRBJ2-7, with TRBD1 matching 8 bases. The ends lost 4 bases at V and 7 bases at J; junction bases unmatched: 4. There are 12 residues in the CDR3. CDR1 is SGHNT and CDR2 is YYREEE in the germline V gene (reference sequence). CDR3 nucleotides: TGTGCCAGCAGCCCACAGGGGGAAGAGCAGTACTTC. Translating it yields CASSPQGEEQYF.

The chain joins TRBV28 to TRBJ2-7; D call uncertain. V lost 5 bases to trimming and J lost 4 bases, with 9 bases between them. Germline V gene lookup returns CDR1 MDHEN and CDR2 SYDVKM. This CDR3 comprises 12 residues. In DNA form, the CDR3 reads TGTGCCAGCAGTCTCTTGTTATACGAGCAGTACTTC. Translated, it gives CASSLLLYEQYF.

This rearrangement joins TRBV18 to TRBJ2-7; D is unresolved. Germline V lookup: CDR1 KGHSH, CDR2 LQKENI. The CDR3 runs to 14 residues. V shed 2 bases and J shed 3 bases, with 11 bases lying between them. The CDR3 here is CASSPSGLLYEQYF. The CDR3 DNA reads TGTGCCAGCTCACCAAGTGGCCTTCTCTACGAGCAGTACTTC.

The chain is built from TRBV27 and TRBJ2-2; possibly TRBD2 for D (5 bases). CDR1 is MNHEY, CDR2 SMNVEV, per germline (reference sequence). The CDR3 sequence is 15 residues long. Trimming cost V 3 bases and J 0 bases, with 8 bases left between them. This CDR3 is CASSFGRANTGELFF. The CDR3 bases are TGTGCCAGCAGTTTCGGGCGGGCGAACACCGGGGAGCTGTTTTTT.

This clone is medium-sized. Other DNA sequences in the same sample also yield this CDR3. V and J are TRBV19 and TRBJ1-5, with D unclear. Trimming left V 7 bases short and J 2 bases short, with 6 bases between. The CDR3 loop spans 12 amino acids. Germline V gives CDR1 LNHDA, CDR2 SQIVND (reference sequence). Here the CDR3 reads CASTTGNQPQHF. CDR3 coding DNA: TGTGCCAGTACCACGGGCAATCAGCCCCAGCATTTT.

The chain couples TRBV7-9 to TRBJ1-5, with D possibly being TRBD1 (6 bases). Trimming took 4 bases from V and 8 from J, leaving 24 bases between them. Germline CDR1 reads SEHNR; CDR2 reads FQNEAQ (reference sequence). The CDR3 is made up of 17 amino acids. The CDR3 DNA is TGTGCCAGCAGCTCAACTAGAGGGGGGGCGGTGAGGGAGCCCCAGCATTTT. Translating gives CASSSTRGGAVREPQHF.

This chain joins TRBV6-5 and TRBJ2-1, with D unclear. The CDR3 is 14 residues long. The V gene's germline CDR1 is MNHEY and CDR2 SVGAGI. Trimming took off 7 bases at V and 3 bases at J, with 13 bases between the two ends. The CDR3 loop reads CASMAASRYNEQFF. CDR3 bases: TGTGCCAGCATGGCGGCGTCACGCTACAATGAGCAGTTCTTC.

The chain has TRBV11-2 and TRBJ2-7, with 14 bases aligning to TRBD2. With V trimmed by 5 bases and J by 5 bases, 5 bases remained unmatched. CDR1 SGHAT and CDR2 FQNNGV come from the germline V gene. This CDR3 has 15 amino acids. The CDR3 bases are TGTGCCAGCAGCCCACCGGGACTAGCGGGAGACGAGCAGTACTTC. It translates to CASSPPGLAGDEQYF.

J is TRBJ2-5 and V is TRBV2; 7 bases align to TRBD1. There are 13 residues in the CDR3. Germline V lookup: CDR1 SNHLY, CDR2 FYNNEI. The V segment lost 6 bases and the J segment 5 bases; nucleotides outside the gene matches: 6. The CDR3 region is CASSYRGGETQYF. As DNA, the CDR3 is TGTGCCAGCAGCTACAGGGGTGGGGAGACCCAGTACTTC.

The chain recombines TRBV28 with TRBJ2-7; the match to TRBD2 covers 13 bases. The CDR3 has 17 amino acids. Trimming removed 5 bases from V and 1 base from J; junction bases left unmatched: 8. Germline CDR1 MDHEN, CDR2 SYDVKM. The CDR3 DNA reads as TGTGCCAGCAGTGACCTACTAGCGGGAGGGACATCCTACGAGCAGTACTTC. It yields the protein CASSDLLAGGTSYEQYF.

Only one count was recorded for this clone. V is TRBV27 and J is TRBJ2-1, with D possibly TRBD2 on 6 matching bases. Germline values: CDR1 MNHEY, CDR2 SMNVEV (reference sequence). Trimming pared 8 bases from V and 6 bases from J, leaving 17 bases between. The CDR3 has 14 amino acids. This CDR3 is CASGPLGSGNEQFF. CDR3 DNA: TGTGCCAGCGGTCCCCTAGGTAGCGGCAATGAGCAGTTCTTC.

There are a few counts of this clone. The chain recombines TRBV10-2 with TRBJ2-7; possibly TRBD1 for D (6 bases). This CDR3 comprises 12 residues. Trimming stripped 2 bases from V and 7 bases from J, with 9 bases between. Germline-derived CDR1 and CDR2 are WSHSY and SAAADI. CDR3 nucleotides: TGCGCCAGCAGTGAGGGGCAGGGGGAGCAGTACGTC. Amino acid sequence: CASSEGQGEQYV.

The rearrangement uses TRBV5-4 and TRBJ2-6; TRBD1 is a possible D gene (5 bases). The CDR3 runs to 17 residues. CDR1 SGHNT and CDR2 YYREEE come from the germline V gene (reference sequence). V lost 0 bases, J lost 0 bases, and 10 bases lay in between. As DNA, the CDR3 is TGTGCCAGCAGCTTGGAACAGGTGGGCTCTGGGGCCAACGTCCTGACTTTC. Translating it yields CASSLEQVGSGANVLTF.

The V and J genes are TRBV30 and TRBJ1-1; no clear D gene. The V gene lost 6 bases and the J gene lost 3 bases, with 20 bases spanning the gap. The CDR3 totals 15 residues. CDR1 and CDR2 from the germline V gene are GTSNPN and SVGIG (reference sequence). The CDR3 here is CACMGLREGDTEAFF. CDR3 coding DNA: TGTGCCTGTATGGGGTTAAGGGAGGGAGACACTGAAGCTTTCTTT.

The chain recombines TRBV28 with TRBJ2-5, with TRBD2 identical over 11 bases. The CDR3 loop spans 14 amino acids. V lost 6 bases, J lost 7 bases, and 7 bases stayed unmatched. Germline V gene lookup returns CDR1 MDHEN and CDR2 SYDVKM. The CDR3 spells CASSLAGGTGTQYF. CDR3 sequence (DNA): TGTGCCAGCAGCCTAGCGGGAGGTACGGGGACCCAGTACTTC.

The J gene is TRBJ1-1, the V gene TRBV9, with 7 nucleotides matching TRBD1. The CDR3 is 16 residues long. Germline lookup yields CDR1 SGDLS and CDR2 YYNGEE. Trimming removed 4 bases from V and 1 base from J; junction bases left unmatched: 10. The CDR3 nucleotides are TGTGCCAGCAGCTCACACGAGGGGGCCGGGAACACTGAAGCTTTCTTT. The encoded protein is CASSSHEGAGNTEAFF.

The chain joins TRBV6-5 to TRBJ1-2; 7 positions match TRBD1. The trim removed 8 bases at V and 2 bases at J, leaving 8 bases unmatched. The germline CDR1 and CDR2 sequences are MNHEY and SVGAGI. This CDR3 spans 14 amino acids. CDR3 sequence reads: CASSPGQSNYGYTF. The CDR3 nucleotides read TGTGCCAGCTCCCCGGGACAGTCAAACTATGGCTACACCTTC.

The rearrangement uses TRBV29-1 and TRBJ2-2; TRBD1 matches 9 bases. The germline CDR1 and CDR2 sequences are SQVTM and ANQGSEA. CDR3 size: 15 residues. Unmatched junction bases numbered 3, after V lost 4 bases and J lost 0 bases. CDR3 coding DNA: TGCAGCGTTGGGGGACAGGGTACGAACACCGGGGAGCTGTTTTTT. Amino acid sequence: CSVGGQGTNTGELFF.

The rearrangement joins TRBV2 to TRBJ1-4, with D hard to call. Per the germline V gene, CDR1 is SNHLY and CDR2 is FYNNEI. The CDR3 consists of 14 residues. The germline V and J ends were trimmed by 7 bases and 3 bases, with 12 bases remaining between them. DNA for the CDR3: TGTGCCAGCAAGGAAAATGGCGCTAATGAAAAACTGTTTTTT. Amino acids: CASKENGANEKLFF.

This clone was detected only a few times. The sample carries other DNA sequences with the same CDR3. This rearrangement joins TRBV6-1 to TRBJ1-5, with D possibly being TRBD1 (5 bases). Germline CDR1 and CDR2: MNHNS and SASEGT. The CDR3 has 13 amino acids. V was pared by 1 base and J by 7 bases, with 8 bases between. The CDR3 DNA reads TGTGCCAGCAGTGAAGGGGACGGGCAGCCCCAGCATTTT. It specifies CASSEGDGQPQHF.

The chain has TRBV5-4 and TRBJ2-5, with D hard to call. V lost 4 bases and J 3 bases, leaving 7 bases between the germline ends. Germline assignment: CDR1 SGHNT and CDR2 YYREEE (reference sequence). The CDR3 covers 12 residues. CDR3 in DNA: TGTGCCAGCAGCCAGCGAGAAGAGACCCAGTACTTC. Protein sequence: CASSQREETQYF.

A single count supports this clone. DNA for the CDR3: TGCGCCAGCAGCCCCTCCGTCGGGGGAAACACCATATATTTT. Translating it yields CASSPSVGGNTIYF. This chain connects TRBV4-1 to TRBJ1-3; D ambiguous. Germline loops: CDR1 MGHRA, CDR2 YSYEKL. The CDR3 is made up of 14 amino acids. The V end was cut by 4 bases, the J end by 4 bases, with 11 bases between.

V is TRBV7-9 and J is TRBJ1-1; D uncertain. The V gene's germline CDR1 is SEHNR and CDR2 FQNEAQ (reference sequence). Trimming shortened V by 1 base and J by 5 bases, and 11 bases separated the two germline ends. The CDR3 spans 14 residues. The CDR3 here is CASSLVGGDTEAFF. Here the CDR3 DNA reads TGTGCCAGCAGCTTAGTGGGTGGGGATACTGAAGCTTTCTTT.

The sample holds a few counts of this clone. The genes are TRBV28 and TRBJ1-5; D gene ambiguous. In germline, CDR1 is MDHEN, CDR2 SYDVKM. V lost 3 bases to trimming and J lost 10 bases, with 10 bases between them. This CDR3 has 12 residues. The CDR3 DNA is TGTGCCAGCAGTTTGGTAGGGCGTCCCCAGCATTTT. Amino acids: CASSLVGRPQHF.

This chain connects TRBV4-1 to TRBJ2-1, with 9 bases that match TRBD2. With 1 base clipped from V and 1 base from J, the junction kept 17 bases outside the gene matches. This CDR3 contains 21 residues. Per the germline V gene, CDR1 is MGHRA and CDR2 is YSYEKL. The CDR3 loop is CASSQGFGPLASGNSYNEQFF. Here the CDR3 DNA reads TGCGCCAGCAGCCAAGGCTTTGGACCCTTGGCTAGCGGGAATTCCTACAATGAGCAGTTCTTC.